The present entry profiles one TCR beta chain with its context. Its antigen is unidentified. Per the germline V gene, CDR1 is MNHEY and CDR2 is SVGAGI. The CDR3 is 15 residues long. Losses at the gene ends were 5 bases for V and 7 bases for J; bases not matched to a gene: 11. The sample belongs to a study of T cell responses to AZD1222 COVID-19 vaccine. Study findings and constraints: Only six or seven AZD1222 recipients tested seropositive at baseline. Unmutated variant regions reportedly attract nearly half of all spike-specific TCRs.

Clones were sequenced by immunoSEQ multiplex PCR, and TCRdb holds only the in-frame ones, with some missing. The sample carries about 200,000 clones, roughly 92% recorded once. This rearrangement joins TRBV6-5 to TRBJ2-7, with 10 bases lining up with TRBD1. The TCR originated in an adult who received the MenACWY meningococcal vaccine as a control. Sample: peripheral blood, taken 28 days after the second dose of the MenACWY control vaccine. CDR3 sequence: CASSKSPGQGFEQYF. The CDR3 nucleotides are TGTGCCAGCAGTAAAAGTCCGGGACAGGGGTTTGAGCAGTACTTC.